The entry that follows covers one T cell receptor beta chain sequence. Its target antigen remains unknown. No much larger clonotype is one base removed from it; base qualities were not supplied. The sample is drawn from a study of cytomegalovirus exposure and HLA in healthy donors (dated by TCRdb to the late 2010s). A note on the overall study: The 500 to 700 repertoires of the first cohort and the approximately 130 validation repertoires were produced on the same platform, according to a later analysis. Besides the first cohort of around 670 subjects, a separate validation cohort made up of 120 or so different subjects was used. The study aimed to test whether cataloging public T cell receptors could reveal signatures of past pathogen exposure. High-throughput TCR immunosequencing, statistical association of individual TCRs with disease status, and machine learning were combined to predict cytomegalovirus infection status. Points the paper makes about the study in general: The study listed over 150 TCR beta chains as associated with cytomegalovirus. A later analysis found that TCRs clustered in the first cohort also tended to co-occur in the approximately 120 validation repertoires, with 94% of cluster scores above 0. While some public TCRs were present in many individuals, most TCR sequences turned up only very rarely across donors. In both the original and validation cohorts, the classifier was reported to diagnose cytomegalovirus status with high specificity and sensitivity. The validation cohort had no HLA typing available for a later analysis, so co-occurrence within that cohort was assessed over all 130 or so repertoires. In vitro tests confirmed that three of the cytomegalovirus-associated TCR beta chains recognize cytomegalovirus antigens. The authors suggested that the approach could potentially be extended to other disease states and immunological phenotypes.

CDR1 and CDR2 are drawn from the germline V gene: MNHEY, SVGAGI. The CDR3 contains 11 residues, cysteine and phenylalanine counted. Only the CDR3 region is kept as DNA, spanning 33 bases read in frame from base 1. V loses 4 bases of germline sequence and J loses 10 bases, and the interval between the two ends is 8 bases. Libraries were prepared through the immunoSEQ multiplex PCR assay. Per the original workflow: A statistical classification framework was built for diagnosing cytomegalovirus status from the catalog of TCR beta chain sequences. TCRdb's version of the immuneACCESS table is confined to in-frame rearrangements and falls short of the full clone set. An unresolved V gene accounts for under half of the shortfall where checked; the remainder is of unknown origin. Clonal size and the V and J genes are those of that table, whereas D and trimming came from the DNA. The sample table lists over 200,000 clones, 70% to 90% of them with a count of one. Roughly 5.5% of the sample rests with the top ten.

The donors belonged to the validation cohort of around 120 subjects, which was separate from the 666-subject first cohort. The sequencing sample was made of PBMCs. The TCR sequence derives from a woman younger than 35 in good health and CMV-seronegative. The rearranged chain carries TRBV6-5 and TRBJ2-1; no D gene call is confident. CDR3 region: CASSSLGEQFF. The nucleotide sequence is TGTGCCAGCAGTTCACTGGGGGAGCAGTTCTTC.